The 27 T cell receptor beta chains below all came from one sample that was sequenced in a study of T-cell memory formation after mild COVID-19. One entry per CDR3 protein, called by TCRdb with MiXCR from the 5' RACE reads. Of under 90,000 distinct CDR3 sequences in the sample, roughly 14% were seen once. Sequenced material: PBMCs or a T cell subset sorted from them (not recorded which). These receptors all stem from an adult woman who had mild COVID-19 (a few samples of this study predate the infection). Cell type and time point are not known.

V is TRBV6-2 or TRBV6-3 and J is TRBJ2-7; 8 bases fit TRBD1. Germline CDR1 reads MNHEY; CDR2 reads SVGEGT. This CDR3 is built from 15 residues. V was clipped by 5 bases and J by 1 base; unmatched bases: 7. DNA for the CDR3: TGTGCCAGCAGTCCTGCGACAGGGGAGTCCTACGAGCAGTACTTC. It translates to CASSPATGESYEQYF.

This clonotype appeared many times. The chain couples TRBV7-6 to TRBJ2-1; 11 nucleotides align to TRBD2. This CDR3 comprises 17 residues. Losses at the gene ends were 1 base for V and 5 bases for J; bases not matched to a gene: 7. Germline assignment: CDR1 SGHVS and CDR2 FNYEAQ. CDR3 residues: CASSLDLAGGENNEQFF. The CDR3 DNA is TGTGCCAGCAGCTTAGATTTAGCGGGAGGGGAAAACAATGAGCAGTTCTTC.

The V and J genes are TRBV11-2 and TRBJ1-1, with no clear D. The V end was cut by 1 base, the J end by 4 bases, with 13 bases between. Looked up from germline, CDR1 is SGHAT and CDR2 is FQNNGV. CDR3 length: 15 amino acids. The CDR3 nucleotides read TGTGCCAGCAGCTTAGCCCCGACGGCCTTCACTGAAGCTTTCTTT. Protein sequence: CASSLAPTAFTEAFF.

This clonotype showed up many times. The V and J genes are TRBV27 and TRBJ1-2, with unresolved D. The germline gives CDR1 MNHEY, CDR2 SMNVEV (reference sequence). V dropped 0 bases and J dropped 5 bases, with 7 bases sitting between them. The CDR3 is 13 residues long. The CDR3 DNA follows: TGTGCCAGCAGTTTATCAGGGCTATATGGCTACACCTTC. Translation gives CASSLSGLYGYTF.

In its sample, this clonotype was seen a few times. The chain couples TRBV20-1 to TRBJ1-1, with 7 bases identical to TRBD1. Unmatched junction bases numbered 11, after V lost 6 bases and J lost 4 bases. From germline, CDR1 is DFQATT and CDR2 SNEGSKA (reference sequence). The CDR3 length is 14 residues. The CDR3, as DNA: TGCAGTGCCGAAAAAGGGGACAGCGGCACTGAAGCTTTCTTT. This encodes CSAEKGDSGTEAFF.

V is TRBV7-9 and J is TRBJ2-1; tentative D call: TRBD1 (6 bases). The CDR3 is 15 amino acids. The germline V and J ends were trimmed by 4 bases and 2 bases, with 12 bases remaining between them. The V gene's germline CDR1 is SEHNR and CDR2 FQNEAQ (reference sequence). Written as DNA, the CDR3 is TGTGCCAGCAGCTCAACAGGGTGGACCTACAATGAGCAGTTCTTC. Encoded protein: CASSSTGWTYNEQFF.

This clonotype appeared a few times. The rearrangement joins TRBV4-2 to TRBJ2-1; D is undetermined. The CDR3 is 12 amino acids. V was clipped by 4 bases and J by 7 bases, with 8 bases between them. Germline V gene sequence: CDR1 LGHNA, CDR2 YNFKEQ. The CDR3 bases are TGTGCCAGCAGCCCCCAAGCGAATGAGCAGTTCTTC. This translates into CASSPQANEQFF.

The chain employs TRBV7-2 and TRBJ2-1, with 10 bases that match TRBD2. Germline loops: CDR1 SGHTA, CDR2 FQGNSA. This CDR3 has 18 residues. Trimming cost V 1 base and J 0 bases; bases outside gene matches: 6. The CDR3 spells CASSLVGSGGSSYNEQFF. The CDR3 DNA reads as TGTGCCAGCAGCTTAGTCGGTAGCGGGGGGTCCTCCTACAATGAGCAGTTCTTC.

For the CDR3, the DNA is TGCGCCAGCAGCTACTGGACAGGATCGAACACCGGGGAGCTGTTTTTT. This gives the protein CASSYWTGSNTGELFF. The gene calls are TRBV5-1 and TRBJ2-2; 7 nucleotides match TRBD1. Trimming removed 3 bases from V and 0 bases from J; junction bases left unmatched: 5. CDR1 SGHRS and CDR2 YFSETQ come from the germline V gene. The CDR3 spans 16 residues.

This clonotype was picked up a small number of times. The chain is built from TRBV29-1 and TRBJ2-2, with 11 bases matching TRBD2. CDR1 is SQVTM and CDR2 is ANQGSEA in the germline V gene. The CDR3 is 14 amino acids. Trimming took 3 bases from V and 5 from J; bases not matched to a gene: 2. The CDR3 sequence: CSVELAGGTGELFF. CDR3 DNA sequence: TGCAGCGTTGAGCTAGCGGGGGGAACCGGGGAGCTGTTTTTT.

J is TRBJ2-7 and V is TRBV11-2, with D perhaps matching TRBD2 (7 bases). CDR3 length equals 17 residues. Germline loops: CDR1 SGHAT, CDR2 FQNNGV. V was clipped by 5 bases and J by 0 bases, with 20 bases between them. In nucleotides, the CDR3 is TGTGCCAGCAGCCTCGGTAGGGGGGGGTTAAACTCCTACGAGCAGTACTTC. Its translation: CASSLGRGGLNSYEQYF.

A few counts support this clonotype. The chain links TRBV7-6 to TRBJ2-1; D is possibly TRBD1 (5 bases). V lost 3 bases to trimming and J lost 5 bases, with 20 bases between them. CDR3 length: 17 amino acids. Germline CDR1 SGHVS, CDR2 FNYEAQ. CDR3 DNA sequence: TGTGCCAGCAGCTTCCAAGGGGCTAGGAGCTTCAACAATGAGCAGTTCTTC. Amino acid sequence: CASSFQGARSFNNEQFF.

The rearrangement joins TRBV6-5 to TRBJ2-2; 8 bases match TRBD2. CDR1 MNHEY and CDR2 SVGAGI come from the germline V gene. The CDR3 consists of 14 residues. Germline trimming cut 4 bases from V and 4 bases from J; bases unmatched to any gene: 2. The CDR3 here is CASSWGLVTGELFF. For the CDR3, the DNA is TGTGCCAGCAGTTGGGGACTAGTCACCGGGGAGCTGTTTTTT.

The chain couples TRBV7-9 to TRBJ2-5; 9 positions agree with TRBD1. The junction had 6 bases not matched to a gene; V was cut back by 3 bases and J by 4 bases. This CDR3 has 15 amino acids. Germline values: CDR1 SEHNR, CDR2 FQNEAQ (reference sequence). CDR3 coding DNA: TGTGCCAGCAGCTTTGGACAGGGGTTGCTAGAGACCCAGTACTTC. It translates to CASSFGQGLLETQYF.

The rearrangement uses TRBV7-2 and TRBJ2-5; a weak D match, TRBD1 (6 bases). Germline V CDR1 and CDR2: SGHTA, FQGNSA. The length of the CDR3 is 16 residues. V was cut by 1 base and J by 7 bases, with 19 bases left in between. In DNA, the CDR3 is TGTGCCAGCAGCTTAGAGGTCTCCTGGGGGCCGCGGACCCAGTACTTC. This translates into CASSLEVSWGPRTQYF.

This clonotype has at least ten counts. The rearrangement joins TRBV6-6 to TRBJ2-7; 8 nucleotides match TRBD2. This CDR3 region has 13 residues. V lost 3 bases and J lost 6; bases outside the gene matches: 4. Looked up from germline, CDR1 is MNHNY and CDR2 is SVGAGI (reference sequence). The CDR3: CASSYSGTSEQYF. The CDR3 nucleotides are TGTGCCAGCAGTTATAGCGGGACTAGCGAGCAGTACTTC.

This rearrangement joins TRBV25-1 to TRBJ2-7; D ambiguous. Germline V gives CDR1 MGHDK, CDR2 SYGVNS. With 2 bases removed from V and 6 bases from J, the gap between germline ends came to 11 bases. The CDR3 length is 13 residues. The CDR3 here is CASSEPGFVEQYF. The CDR3 bases are TGTGCCAGCAGTGAACCCGGCTTCGTCGAGCAGTACTTC.

This clonotype was seen a handful of times. This chain uses TRBV7-9 with TRBJ2-5; D may be TRBD2 (6 bases). Trimming left V 5 bases short and J 1 base short, with 14 bases between. This CDR3 spans 15 amino acids. CDR1 is SEHNR and CDR2 is FQNEAQ in the germline V gene (reference sequence). The CDR3 loop is CASSRYGGTQETQYF. The DNA for the CDR3 is TGTGCCAGCAGCCGGTATGGGGGGACCCAAGAGACCCAGTACTTC. The entire variable domain, with the rest obtained from reference TRBV7-9 and TRBJ2-5, is as follows: DTGVSQNPRHKITKRGQNVTFRCDPISEHNRLYWYRQTLGQGPEFLTYFQNEAQLEKSRLLSDRFSAERPKGSFSTLEIQRTEQGDSAMYLCASSRYGGTQETQYFGPGTRLLVL.

The rearrangement uses TRBV5-1 and TRBJ1-1; no firm D call. CDR3 size: 16 residues. From germline, CDR1 is SGHRS and CDR2 YFSETQ. V was cut by 4 bases and J by 5 bases, with 21 bases left in between. The CDR3 reads CASSPDLSGKRTEAFF. In DNA form, the CDR3 reads TGCGCCAGCAGCCCCGATCTTAGCGGAAAAAGGACTGAAGCTTTCTTT.

The chain links TRBV27 to TRBJ1-4; D remains unclear. The CDR3 totals 13 residues. Germline V gene data show CDR1 as MNHEY and CDR2 as SMNVEV (reference sequence). Trimming left V 8 bases short and J 6 bases short, with 13 bases between. The CDR3 is CASAPNRDEKLFF. DNA for the CDR3: TGTGCCAGCGCTCCTAACCGGGATGAAAAACTGTTTTTT.

This clonotype was seen many times. The chain employs TRBV4-3 and TRBJ1-4; D is perhaps TRBD1 (6 bases). Trimming stripped 0 bases from V and 8 bases from J, with 19 bases between. The CDR3 has 17 residues. Germline V CDR1 and CDR2: LGHNA, YSLEER. The CDR3 sequence is CASSQDLGGYGREKLFF. The CDR3, as DNA: TGCGCCAGCAGCCAAGATTTAGGGGGTTATGGGAGAGAAAAACTGTTTTTT.

The CDR3 sequence: CATGTYSTTDTQYF. Written as DNA, the CDR3 is TGTGCCACAGGGACTTATTCTACCACAGATACGCAGTATTTT. The V gene is TRBV6-5, the J gene TRBJ2-3; a possible D gene is TRBD2 (6 bases). The CDR3 sequence is 14 residues long. V gave up 10 bases and J gave up 2 bases, with 16 bases separating them. Germline V gene data show CDR1 as MNHEY and CDR2 as SVGAGI.

There are many counts of this clonotype. This chain links TRBV20-1 with TRBJ2-1; the D gene is possibly TRBD1 (6 bases). The V end lost 1 base, the J end lost 0 bases, and 13 bases lay between the germline ends. Germline V gene lookup returns CDR1 DFQATT and CDR2 SNEGSKA (reference sequence). The CDR3 contains 16 residues. CDR3 bases: TGCAGTGCTAGAGCCCAAGGACAGAGCTCCTACAATGAGCAGTTCTTC. Its translation: CSARAQGQSSYNEQFF.

A few counts support this clonotype. The V call is TRBV5-1, the J call TRBJ2-3, with 8 positions matching TRBD2. Germline CDR1 and CDR2: SGHRS and YFSETQ. The CDR3 is 16 amino acids. The trim removed 4 bases at V and 2 bases at J, leaving 9 bases unmatched. Here the CDR3 reads CASSPLAGGLTDTQYF. For the CDR3, the DNA is TGCGCCAGCAGCCCCTTGGCGGGGGGCCTCACAGATACGCAGTATTTT.

The rearrangement uses TRBV20-1 and TRBJ2-7; 13 bases are a match to TRBD2. Unmatched junction bases numbered 11, after V lost 2 bases and J lost 4 bases. This CDR3 region has 17 residues. CDR1 and CDR2 from the germline V gene are DFQATT and SNEGSKA (reference sequence). CDR3 sequence (DNA): TGCAGTGCTAGAAGCGTCCTCGGACTAGCGGGAGAATACGAGCAGTACTTC. Translation: CSARSVLGLAGEYEQYF.

There are many counts of this clonotype. The chain links TRBV19 to TRBJ2-2; D gene unclear. The CDR3 contains 14 residues. The V gene's germline CDR1 is LNHDA and CDR2 SQIVND (reference sequence). V was pared by 3 bases and J by 2 bases, with 7 bases between. The CDR3 DNA sequence: TGTGCCAGTAGTATTGTTTTTAACACCGGGGAGCTGTTTTTT. This encodes CASSIVFNTGELFF.

The chain recombines TRBV5-6 with TRBJ1-6; 8 bases map to TRBD1. Germline V gene data show CDR1 as SGHDT and CDR2 as YYEEEE. J lost 2 bases, V lost 4 bases, and 5 bases had no gene match. The CDR3 runs 16 residues. The CDR3 nucleotides are TGTGCCAGCAGCGTGGACAGGGCGCCCTATAATTCACCCCTCCACTTT. Its protein is CASSVDRAPYNSPLHF.